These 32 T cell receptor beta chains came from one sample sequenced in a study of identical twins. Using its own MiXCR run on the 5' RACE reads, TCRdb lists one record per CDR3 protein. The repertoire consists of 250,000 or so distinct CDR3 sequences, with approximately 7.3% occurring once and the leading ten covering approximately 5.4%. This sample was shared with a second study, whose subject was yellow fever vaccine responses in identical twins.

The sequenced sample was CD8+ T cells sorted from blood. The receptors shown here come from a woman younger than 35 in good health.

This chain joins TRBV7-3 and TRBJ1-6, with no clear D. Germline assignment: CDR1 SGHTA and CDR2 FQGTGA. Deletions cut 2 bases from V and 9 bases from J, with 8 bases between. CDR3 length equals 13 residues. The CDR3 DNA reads TGTGCCAGCAGCTTATCGTCCACTTCACCCCTCCACTTT. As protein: CASSLSSTSPLHF.

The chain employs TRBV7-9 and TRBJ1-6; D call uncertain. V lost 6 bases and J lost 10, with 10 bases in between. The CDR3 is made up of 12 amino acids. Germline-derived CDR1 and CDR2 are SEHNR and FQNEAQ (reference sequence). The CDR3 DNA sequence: TGTGCCAGCAGTGATCAAGGGTCACCCCTCCACTTT. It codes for CASSDQGSPLHF.

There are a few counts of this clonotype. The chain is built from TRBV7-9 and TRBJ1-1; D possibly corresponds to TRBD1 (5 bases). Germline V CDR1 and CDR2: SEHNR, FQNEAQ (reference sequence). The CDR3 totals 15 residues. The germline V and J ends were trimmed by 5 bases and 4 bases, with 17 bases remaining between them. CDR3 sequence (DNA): TGTGCCAGCAGCCCCCCGCGACAGCCCCGCACTGAAGCTTTCTTT. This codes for CASSPPRQPRTEAFF.

CDR3 amino acids: CASSIETGGSYNEQFF. Written as DNA, the CDR3 is TGTGCCAGTAGTATAGAGACAGGGGGCTCCTACAATGAGCAGTTCTTC. The chain couples TRBV19 to TRBJ2-1; TRBD1 matches at 9 bases. The ends lost 0 bases at V and 0 bases at J; junction bases unmatched: 0. The CDR3 runs 16 residues. CDR1 is LNHDA and CDR2 is SQIVND in the germline V gene (reference sequence).

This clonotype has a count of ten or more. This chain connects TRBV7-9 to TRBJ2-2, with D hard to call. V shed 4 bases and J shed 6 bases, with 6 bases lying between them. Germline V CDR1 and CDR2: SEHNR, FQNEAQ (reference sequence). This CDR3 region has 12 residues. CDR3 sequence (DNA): TGTGCCAGCAGCTCAGACCCCGGGGAGCTGTTTTTT. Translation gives CASSSDPGELFF.

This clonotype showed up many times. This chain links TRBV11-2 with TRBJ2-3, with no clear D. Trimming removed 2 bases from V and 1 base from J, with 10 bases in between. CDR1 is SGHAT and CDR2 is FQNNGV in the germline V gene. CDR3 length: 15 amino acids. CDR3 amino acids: CASSLIGSGTDTQYF. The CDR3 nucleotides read TGTGCCAGCAGCTTAATCGGGTCGGGCACAGATACGCAGTATTTT.

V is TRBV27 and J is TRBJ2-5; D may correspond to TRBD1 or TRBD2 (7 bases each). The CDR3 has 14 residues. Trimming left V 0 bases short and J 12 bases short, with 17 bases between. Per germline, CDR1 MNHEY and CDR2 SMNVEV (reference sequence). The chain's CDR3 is CASSLSRRGREKYF. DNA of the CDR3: TGTGCCAGCAGTTTATCCCGAAGGGGGCGGGAGAAGTACTTC.

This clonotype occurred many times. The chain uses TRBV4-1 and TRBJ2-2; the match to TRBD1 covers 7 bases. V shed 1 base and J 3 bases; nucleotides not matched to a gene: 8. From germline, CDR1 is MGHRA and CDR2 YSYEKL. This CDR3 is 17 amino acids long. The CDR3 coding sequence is TGCGCCAGCAGCCAAGGGACAGGTGGAGGAGACACCGGGGAGCTGTTTTTT. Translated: CASSQGTGGGDTGELFF.

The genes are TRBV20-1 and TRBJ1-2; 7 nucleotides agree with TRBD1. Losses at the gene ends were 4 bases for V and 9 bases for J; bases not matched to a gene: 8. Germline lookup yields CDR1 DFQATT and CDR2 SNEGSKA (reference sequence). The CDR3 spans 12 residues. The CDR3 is CSANDRVVSYTF. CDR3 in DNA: TGCAGTGCTAACGACAGGGTAGTTAGCTACACCTTC.

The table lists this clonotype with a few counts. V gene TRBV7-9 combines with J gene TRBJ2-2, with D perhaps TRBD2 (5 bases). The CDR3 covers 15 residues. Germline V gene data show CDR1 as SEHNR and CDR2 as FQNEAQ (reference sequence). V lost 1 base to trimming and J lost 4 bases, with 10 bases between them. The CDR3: CASSLGEWSTGELFF. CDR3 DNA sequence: TGTGCCAGCAGCTTAGGGGAGTGGAGCACCGGGGAGCTGTTTTTT. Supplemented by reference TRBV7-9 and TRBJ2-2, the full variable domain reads DTGVSQNPRHKITKRGQNVTFRCDPISEHNRLYWYRQTLGQGPEFLTYFQNEAQLEKSRLLSDRFSAERPKGSFSTLEIQRTEQGDSAMYLCASSLGEWSTGELFFGEGSRLTVL.

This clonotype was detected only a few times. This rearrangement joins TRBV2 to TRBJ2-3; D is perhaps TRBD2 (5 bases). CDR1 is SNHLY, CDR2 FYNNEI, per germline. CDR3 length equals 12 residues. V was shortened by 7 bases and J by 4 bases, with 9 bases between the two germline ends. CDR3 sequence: CASIPGSDTQYF. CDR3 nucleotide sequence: TGTGCCAGCATCCCGGGGTCAGATACGCAGTATTTT.

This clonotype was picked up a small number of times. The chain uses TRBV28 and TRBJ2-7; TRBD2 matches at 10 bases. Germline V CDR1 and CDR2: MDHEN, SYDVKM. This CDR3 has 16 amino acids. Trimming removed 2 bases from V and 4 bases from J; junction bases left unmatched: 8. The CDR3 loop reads CASSLGLAGEPYEQYF. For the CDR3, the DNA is TGTGCCAGCAGTTTAGGGCTAGCGGGAGAACCGTACGAGCAGTACTTC. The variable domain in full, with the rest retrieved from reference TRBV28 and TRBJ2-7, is DVKVTQSSRYLVKRTGEKVFLECVQDMDHENMFWYRQDPGLGLRLIYFSYDVKMKEKGDIPEGYSVSREKKERFSLILESASTNQTSMYLCASSLGLAGEPYEQYFGPGTRLTVT.

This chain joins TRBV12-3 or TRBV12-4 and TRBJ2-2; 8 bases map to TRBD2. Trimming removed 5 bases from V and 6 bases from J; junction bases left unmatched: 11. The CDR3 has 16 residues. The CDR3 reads CASSPPARGGPGELFF. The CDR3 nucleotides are TGTGCCAGCAGTCCTCCCGCTCGCGGGGGGCCCGGGGAGCTGTTTTTT.

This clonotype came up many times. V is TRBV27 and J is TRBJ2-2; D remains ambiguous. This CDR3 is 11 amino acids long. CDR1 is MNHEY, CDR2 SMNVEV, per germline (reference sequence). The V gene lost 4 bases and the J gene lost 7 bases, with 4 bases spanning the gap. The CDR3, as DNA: TGTGCCAGCAGTTGGTTCGGGGAGCTGTTTTTT. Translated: CASSWFGELFF.

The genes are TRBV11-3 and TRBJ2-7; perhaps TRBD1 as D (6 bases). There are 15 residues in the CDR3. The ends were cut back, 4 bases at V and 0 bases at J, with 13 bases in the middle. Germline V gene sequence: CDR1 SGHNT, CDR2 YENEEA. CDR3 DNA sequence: TGTGCCAGCAGCTCGAGAGGACAGCGCTCCTACGAGCAGTACGTC. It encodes CASSSRGQRSYEQYV.

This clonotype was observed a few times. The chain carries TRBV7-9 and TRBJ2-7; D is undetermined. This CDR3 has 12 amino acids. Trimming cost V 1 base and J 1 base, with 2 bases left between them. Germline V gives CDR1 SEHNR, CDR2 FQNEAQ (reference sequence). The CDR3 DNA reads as TGTGCCAGCAGCTTAGTGTCCTACGAGCAGTACGTC. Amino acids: CASSLVSYEQYV.

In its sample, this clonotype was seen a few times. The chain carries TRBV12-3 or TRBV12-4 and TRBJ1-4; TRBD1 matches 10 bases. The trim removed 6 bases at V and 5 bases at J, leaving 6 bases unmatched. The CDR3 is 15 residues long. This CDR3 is CASSLPGQGNEKLFF. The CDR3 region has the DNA TGTGCCAGCAGCTTACCGGGACAGGGGAATGAAAAACTGTTTTTT.

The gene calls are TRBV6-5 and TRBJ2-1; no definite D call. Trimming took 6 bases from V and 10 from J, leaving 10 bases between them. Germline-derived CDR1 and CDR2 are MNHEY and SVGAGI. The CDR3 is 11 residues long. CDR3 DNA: TGTGCCAGCAGCAACGGGCAGGAGCAGTTCTTC. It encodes CASSNGQEQFF.

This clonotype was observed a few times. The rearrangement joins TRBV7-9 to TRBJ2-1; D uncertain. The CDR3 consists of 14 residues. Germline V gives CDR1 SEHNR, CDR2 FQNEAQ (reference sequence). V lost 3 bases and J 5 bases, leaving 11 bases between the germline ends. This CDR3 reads CASSFVKPDNEQFF. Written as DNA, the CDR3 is TGTGCCAGCAGCTTTGTCAAGCCAGACAATGAGCAGTTCTTC.

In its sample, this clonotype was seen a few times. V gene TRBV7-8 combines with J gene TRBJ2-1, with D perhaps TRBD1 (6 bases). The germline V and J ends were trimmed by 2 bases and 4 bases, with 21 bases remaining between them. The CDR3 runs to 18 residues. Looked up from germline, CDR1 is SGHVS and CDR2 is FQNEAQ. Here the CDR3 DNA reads TGTGCCAGCAGCTTAAGGGATCCCCGGGACAACCGATACAATGAGCAGTTCTTC. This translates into CASSLRDPRDNRYNEQFF.

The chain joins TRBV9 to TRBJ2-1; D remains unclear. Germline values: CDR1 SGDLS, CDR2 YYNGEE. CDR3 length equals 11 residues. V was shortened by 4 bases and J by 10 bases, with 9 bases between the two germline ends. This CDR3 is CASSSGPEQFF. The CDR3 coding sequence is TGTGCCAGCAGCTCCGGACCGGAGCAGTTCTTC.

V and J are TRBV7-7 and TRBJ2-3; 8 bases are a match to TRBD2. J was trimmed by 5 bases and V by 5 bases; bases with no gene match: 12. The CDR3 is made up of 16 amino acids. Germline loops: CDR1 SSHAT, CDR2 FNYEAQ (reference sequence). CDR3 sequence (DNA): TGTGCCAGCAGCGCGAATCTTGGGCGGGGGGAAGATACGCAGTATTTT. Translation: CASSANLGRGEDTQYF.

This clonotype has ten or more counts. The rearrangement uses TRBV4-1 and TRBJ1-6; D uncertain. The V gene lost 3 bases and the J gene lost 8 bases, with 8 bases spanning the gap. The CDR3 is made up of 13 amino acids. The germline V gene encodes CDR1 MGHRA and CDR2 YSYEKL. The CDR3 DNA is TGCGCCAGCAGCCAGGGTGTCGATTCACCCCTCCACTTT. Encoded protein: CASSQGVDSPLHF.

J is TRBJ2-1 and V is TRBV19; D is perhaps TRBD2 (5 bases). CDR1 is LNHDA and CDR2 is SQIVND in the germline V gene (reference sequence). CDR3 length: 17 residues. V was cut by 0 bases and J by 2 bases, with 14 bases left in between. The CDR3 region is CASSIDLGEAPYNEQFF. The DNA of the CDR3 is TGTGCCAGTAGTATAGATCTGGGAGAGGCCCCCTACAATGAGCAGTTCTTC.

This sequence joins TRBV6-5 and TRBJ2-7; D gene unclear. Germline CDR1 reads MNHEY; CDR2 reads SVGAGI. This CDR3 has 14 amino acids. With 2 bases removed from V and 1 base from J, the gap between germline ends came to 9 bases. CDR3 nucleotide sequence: TGTGCCAGCAGTTACGGTAGAGGATCCTACGAGCAGTACGTC. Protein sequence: CASSYGRGSYEQYV.

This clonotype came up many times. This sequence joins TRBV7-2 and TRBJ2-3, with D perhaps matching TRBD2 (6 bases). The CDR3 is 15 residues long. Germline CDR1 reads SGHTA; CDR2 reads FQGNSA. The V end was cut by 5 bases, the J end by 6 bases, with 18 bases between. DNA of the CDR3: TGTGCCAGCAGCCCCCGGGGGACGGAAAAGGATACGCAGTATTTT. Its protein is CASSPRGTEKDTQYF.

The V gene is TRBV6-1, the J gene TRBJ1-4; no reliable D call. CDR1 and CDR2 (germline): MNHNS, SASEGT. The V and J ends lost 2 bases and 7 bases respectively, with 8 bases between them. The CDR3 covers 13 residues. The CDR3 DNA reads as TGTGCCAGCAGTGAAAATGAGGTTGAAAAACTGTTTTTT. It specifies CASSENEVEKLFF.

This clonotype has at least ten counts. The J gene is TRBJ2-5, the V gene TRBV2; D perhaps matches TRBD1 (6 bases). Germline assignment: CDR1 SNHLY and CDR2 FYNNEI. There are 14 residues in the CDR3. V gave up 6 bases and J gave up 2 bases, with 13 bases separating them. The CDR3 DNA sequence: TGTGCCAGCAGCCCCCCGGACAGACAAGAGACCCAGTACTTC. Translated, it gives CASSPPDRQETQYF.

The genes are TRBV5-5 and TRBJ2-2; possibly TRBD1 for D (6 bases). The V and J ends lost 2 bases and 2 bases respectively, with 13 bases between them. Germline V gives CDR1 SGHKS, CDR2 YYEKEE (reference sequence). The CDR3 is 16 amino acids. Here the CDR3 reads CASSLSGTTNTGELFF. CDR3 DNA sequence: TGTGCCAGCAGCTTAAGTGGGACAACTAACACCGGGGAGCTGTTTTTT.

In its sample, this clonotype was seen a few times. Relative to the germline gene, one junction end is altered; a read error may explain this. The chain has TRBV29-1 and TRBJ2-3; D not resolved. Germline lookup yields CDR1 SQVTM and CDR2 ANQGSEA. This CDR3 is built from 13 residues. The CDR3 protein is CSAETDGTDTQYF. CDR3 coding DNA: TGCAGCGCTGAAACTGACGGCACAGATACGCAGTATTTT.

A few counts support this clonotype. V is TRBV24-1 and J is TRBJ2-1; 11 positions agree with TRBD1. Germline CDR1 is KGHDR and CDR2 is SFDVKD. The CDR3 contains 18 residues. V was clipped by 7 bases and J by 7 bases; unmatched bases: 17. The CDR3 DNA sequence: TGTGCCACCAGCGGCGTGTCTGAACCGGGACAGGGGGGAAATGAGCAGTTCTTC. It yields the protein CATSGVSEPGQGGNEQFF.

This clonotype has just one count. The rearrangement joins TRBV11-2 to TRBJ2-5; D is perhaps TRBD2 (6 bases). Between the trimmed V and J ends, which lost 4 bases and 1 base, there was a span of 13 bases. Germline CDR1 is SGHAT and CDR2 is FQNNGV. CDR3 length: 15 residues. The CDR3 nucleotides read TGTGCCAGCAGCTCAAGCGCGGGACCCCAAGAGACCCAGTACTTC. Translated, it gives CASSSSAGPQETQYF.